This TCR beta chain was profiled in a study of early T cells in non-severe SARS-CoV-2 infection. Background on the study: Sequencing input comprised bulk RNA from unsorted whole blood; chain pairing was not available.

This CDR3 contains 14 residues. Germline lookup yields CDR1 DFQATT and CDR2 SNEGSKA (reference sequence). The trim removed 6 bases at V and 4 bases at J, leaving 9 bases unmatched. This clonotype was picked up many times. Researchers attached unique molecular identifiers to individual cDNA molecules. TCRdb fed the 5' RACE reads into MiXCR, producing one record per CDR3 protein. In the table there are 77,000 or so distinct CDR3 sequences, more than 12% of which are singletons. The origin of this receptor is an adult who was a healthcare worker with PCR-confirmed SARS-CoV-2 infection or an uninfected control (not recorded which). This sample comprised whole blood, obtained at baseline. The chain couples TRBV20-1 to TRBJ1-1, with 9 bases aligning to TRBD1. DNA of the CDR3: TGCAGTGCCTTTGATTTGACAGGGGGCACTGAAGCTTTCTTT. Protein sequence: CSAFDLTGGTEAFF.